This TCR beta chain was identified during a study of CD8 T cells in Susac syndrome. Study-wide background: Of the sequenced Susac syndrome patients, five or six had active disease and 8 or 9 were in remission. Patients with Susac syndrome were therapy-naive, taking corticosteroids, with some also receiving intravenous immunoglobulin, or taking intravenous immunoglobulin alone at the time their blood was drawn.

RNA in amounts of roughly 0.45 to 1 ug was reverse transcribed with random hexamers. An immunoSEQ multiplex PCR generated amplified TCR beta CDR3 products spanning 54 Vbeta and 13 Jbeta. TCRdb reprocessed the immunoSEQ multiplex PCR reads with MiXCR, giving one entry per CDR3 protein. The sample yields under 250,000 distinct CDR3 sequences, over 90% seen once. Germline CDR1 is SGDLS and CDR2 is YYNGEE. The V and J ends lost 0 bases and 0 bases respectively, with 7 bases between them. This CDR3 region has 15 residues. This chain uses TRBV9 with TRBJ2-1; TRBD1 is a possible D gene (6 bases). The sample consisted of CD4+ T cells from PBMCs. The clonotype was recovered from a human donor with Susac syndrome. CDR3 sequence reads: CASSVGGLSYNEQFF. In DNA form, the CDR3 reads TGTGCCAGCAGCGTAGGGGGGCTCTCCTACAATGAGCAGTTCTTC.